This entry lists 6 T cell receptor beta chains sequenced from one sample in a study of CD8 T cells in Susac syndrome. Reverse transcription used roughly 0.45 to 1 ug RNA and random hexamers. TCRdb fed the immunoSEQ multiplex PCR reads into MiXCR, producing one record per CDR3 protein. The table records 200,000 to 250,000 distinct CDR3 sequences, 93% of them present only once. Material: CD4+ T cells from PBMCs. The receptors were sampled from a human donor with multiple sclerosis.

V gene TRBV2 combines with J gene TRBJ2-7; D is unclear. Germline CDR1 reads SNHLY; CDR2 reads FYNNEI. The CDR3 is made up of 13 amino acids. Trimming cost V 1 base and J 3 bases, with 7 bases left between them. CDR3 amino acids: CASSEGTGYEQYV. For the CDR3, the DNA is TGTGCCAGCAGTGAAGGGACGGGCTACGAGCAGTACGTC.

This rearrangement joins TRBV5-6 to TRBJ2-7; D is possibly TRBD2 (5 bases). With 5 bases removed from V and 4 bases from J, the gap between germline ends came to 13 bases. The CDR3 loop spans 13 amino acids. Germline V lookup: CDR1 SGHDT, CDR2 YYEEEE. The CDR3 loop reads CASRLYGEYEQYV. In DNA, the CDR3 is TGTGCCAGCAGACTATACGGGGAATACGAGCAGTACGTC.

CDR3 sequence: CASSLGRVSGNTIYF. CDR3 sequence (DNA): TGTGCCAGCAGTTTAGGCCGCGTCTCTGGAAACACCATATATTTT. The chain combines TRBV28 with TRBJ1-3; D uncertain. Trimming stripped 2 bases from V and 0 bases from J, with 8 bases between. From germline, CDR1 is MDHEN and CDR2 SYDVKM. CDR3 length equals 15 residues.

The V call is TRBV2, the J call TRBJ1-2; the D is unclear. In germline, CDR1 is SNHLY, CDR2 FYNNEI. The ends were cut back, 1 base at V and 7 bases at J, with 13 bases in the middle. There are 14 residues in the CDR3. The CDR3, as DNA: TGTGCCAGCAGTGAAGGGCCAGTGGTCGGTGGCTACACCTTC. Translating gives CASSEGPVVGGYTF. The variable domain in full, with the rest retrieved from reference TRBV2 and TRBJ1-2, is EPEVTQTPSHQVTQMGQEVILRCVPISNHLYFYWYRQILGQKVEFLVSFYNNEISEKSEIFDDQFSVERPDGSNFTLKIRSTKLEDSAMYFCASSEGPVVGGYTFGSGTRLTVV.

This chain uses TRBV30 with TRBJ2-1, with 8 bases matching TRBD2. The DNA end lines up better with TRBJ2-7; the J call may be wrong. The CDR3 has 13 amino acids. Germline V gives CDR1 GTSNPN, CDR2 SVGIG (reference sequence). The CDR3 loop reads CAWSDTSGGEQYV. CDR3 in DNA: TGTGCCTGGAGTGATACTAGCGGAGGAGAGCAGTACGTC.

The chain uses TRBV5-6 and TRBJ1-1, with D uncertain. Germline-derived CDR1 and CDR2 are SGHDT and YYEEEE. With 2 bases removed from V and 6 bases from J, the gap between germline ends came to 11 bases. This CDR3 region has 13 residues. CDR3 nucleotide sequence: TGTGCCAGCAGCTTTCGGGAATTGGCTGAAGCTTTCTTT. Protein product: CASSFRELAEAFF.